The subject of this entry is one T cell receptor (beta chain). As yet, its antigen is unknown. The data derive from a study of response to subunit inactivated influenza vaccine. Points from the study as a whole: There was a suggestion from the authors that each seasonal influenza vaccination recruits few new T cells.

Trimming removed 7 bases at V and 4 bases at J, with 17 bases between. The CDR3 spans 14 residues. CDR1 WSHSY and CDR2 SAAADI come from the germline V gene. TCRdb itself ran the RT-PCR reads through MiXCR, one entry per CDR3 protein. The data show under 950,000 distinct CDR3 sequences, 21% seen once. This receptor was obtained from a man between 50 and 59 years old who received an inactivated influenza vaccine. Sequencing was performed on PBMCs from blood, taken around 5 days after vaccination. The rearrangement joins TRBV10-2 to TRBJ2-7; TRBD1 is a possible D gene (6 bases). CDR3 in amino acids: CASIPPGQPYEQYF. Written as DNA, the CDR3 is TGCGCCAGCATACCCCCGGGACAACCTTACGAGCAGTACTTC.